The subject of this entry is one TCR beta chain. The data were obtained in a study of OX40 agonist ivuxolimab in advanced cancers. The overall study: Patients treated during dose escalation were battling hepatocellular carcinoma, melanoma, renal cell or head and neck cancer. Males comprised 70% to 85% of the group, whose mean age was approximately 60 years (range about 20 to 79). Partial response was recorded in three patients: one hepatocellular carcinoma and two cutaneous melanoma cases.

The V and J ends lost 7 bases and 3 bases respectively, with 14 bases between them. The CDR3 totals 14 residues. CDR1 is SEHNR and CDR2 is FQNEAQ in the germline V gene (reference sequence). Repertoires were generated with immunoSEQ multiplex PCR, while TCRdb's copy carries only in-frame clones and drops some. The repertoire includes fewer than 90,000 clones, roughly 86% of them detected once, and 0.7% to 0.9% sits in the top ten. The V and J genes are TRBV7-9 and TRBJ2-3; D perhaps matches TRBD2 (5 bases). The source is an adult with an advanced solid tumor such as melanoma, head and neck, liver or kidney cancer. This specimen consisted of CD4+ or CD8+ T cells sorted from blood, obtained in a trial of the OX40 agonist ivuxolimab. CDR3 coding DNA: TGTGCCAGCACCCCCGTCGCGGGTACAGATACGCAGTATTTT. Amino acids: CASTPVAGTDTQYF. The variable domain in full, completed from reference TRBV7-9 and TRBJ2-3, reads DTGVSQNPRHKITKRGQNVTFRCDPISEHNRLYWYRQTLGQGPEFLTYFQNEAQLEKSRLLSDRFSAERPKGSFSTLEIQRTEQGDSAMYLCASTPVAGTDTQYFGPGTRLTVL.